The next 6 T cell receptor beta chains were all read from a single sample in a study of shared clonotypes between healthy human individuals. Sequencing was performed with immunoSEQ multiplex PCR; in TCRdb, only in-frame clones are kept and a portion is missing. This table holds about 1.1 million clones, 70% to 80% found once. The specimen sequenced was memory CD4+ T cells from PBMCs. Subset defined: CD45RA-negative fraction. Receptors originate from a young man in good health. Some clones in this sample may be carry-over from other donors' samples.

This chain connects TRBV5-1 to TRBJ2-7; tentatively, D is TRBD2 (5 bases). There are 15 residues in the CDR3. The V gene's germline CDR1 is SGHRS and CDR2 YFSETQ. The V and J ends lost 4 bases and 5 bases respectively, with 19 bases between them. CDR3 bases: TGCGCCAGCAGCCACGGACGGGGTTGGGGAGACGAGCAGTACTTC. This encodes CASSHGRGWGDEQYF.

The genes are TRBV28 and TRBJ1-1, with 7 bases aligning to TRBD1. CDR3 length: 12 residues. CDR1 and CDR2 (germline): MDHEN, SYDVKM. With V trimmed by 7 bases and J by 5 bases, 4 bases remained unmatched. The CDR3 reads CASTTGTTEAFF. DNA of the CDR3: TGTGCCAGCACGACAGGGACAACTGAAGCTTTCTTT.

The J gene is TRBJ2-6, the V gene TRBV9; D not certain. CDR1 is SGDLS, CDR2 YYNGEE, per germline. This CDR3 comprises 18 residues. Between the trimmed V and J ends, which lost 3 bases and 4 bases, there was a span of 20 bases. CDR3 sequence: CASSAQVDPRNGANVLTF. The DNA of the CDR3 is TGTGCCAGCAGCGCTCAGGTTGACCCAAGGAACGGGGCCAACGTCCTGACTTTC.

The CDR3 spells CASSRQGGDTQYF. CDR3 DNA sequence: TGTGCCAGCAGCCGACAGGGGGGCGATACGCAGTATTTT. The chain carries TRBV6-4 and TRBJ2-3, with TRBD1 identical over 9 bases. Germline CDR1 MRHNA, CDR2 SNTAGT. The V and J ends lost 6 bases and 6 bases, in that order; junction bases with no gene match: 4. The CDR3 sequence is 13 residues long.

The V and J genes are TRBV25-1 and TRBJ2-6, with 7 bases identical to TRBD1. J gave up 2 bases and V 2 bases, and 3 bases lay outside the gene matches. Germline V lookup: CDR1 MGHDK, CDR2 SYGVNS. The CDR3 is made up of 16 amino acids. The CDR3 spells CASSEIRGPGANVLTF. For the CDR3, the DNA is TGTGCCAGCAGTGAAATTAGGGGGCCTGGGGCCAACGTCCTGACTTTC.

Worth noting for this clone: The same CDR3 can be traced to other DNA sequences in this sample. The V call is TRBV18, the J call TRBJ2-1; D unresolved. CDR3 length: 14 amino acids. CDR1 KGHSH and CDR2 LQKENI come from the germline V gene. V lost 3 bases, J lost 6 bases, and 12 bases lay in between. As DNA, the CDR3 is TGTGCCAGCTCACCTCTGGACGGCATCAATGAGCAGTTCTTC. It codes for CASSPLDGINEQFF.